These 18 T cell receptor beta chains share one sample of origin, sequenced in a study of T cell clusters in autoimmune cytopenias. TRB was amplified by touch-down multiplex PCR, primer pools A and B combined. TCRdb reprocessed the multiplex PCR reads and keeps a single row for each CDR3 protein, giving no DNA. This specimen shows a few thousand distinct CDR3 sequences; the ten leading clones hold 6.5% to 8%. Each sample's input was 200 to 300 ng genomic DNA, 30,000 to 45,000 genome equivalents. The same data also went into a second study, on T cell repertoires in aging, cancer and after chemotherapy.

The sequenced sample was peripheral blood. The receptor set was obtained from a human donor in good health.

This rearrangement joins TRBV20-1 to TRBJ2-1; TCRdb's D call, TRBD2, is unchecked because there is no DNA. The germline CDR1 and CDR2 sequences are DFQATT and SNEGSKA (reference sequence). This CDR3 region has 16 residues. The CDR3 spells CSASPPTPGLYNEQFF.

This clonotype registers medium-sized by frequency. This rearrangement joins TRBV29-1 to TRBJ1-3; TCRdb's D gene call, TRBD1, goes unchecked for lack of DNA. Per germline, CDR1 SQVTM and CDR2 ANQGSEA. The CDR3 length is 13 residues. CDR3 loop: CSVGDSSGNTIYF.

CDR3 sequence reads: CASSLAVEGARDTQYF. This chain connects TRBV7-2 to TRBJ2-3; no DNA is available, so the TRBD1 call from TCRdb remains unchecked. This CDR3 region has 16 residues. CDR1 SGHTA and CDR2 FQGNSA come from the germline V gene.

The rearrangement joins TRBV20-1 to TRBJ2-3. The CDR3 is 11 residues long. Germline CDR1 reads DFQATT; CDR2 reads SNEGSKA (reference sequence). CDR3 residues: CSASWADTQYF.

Frequency places this clonotype as medium-sized. The chain couples TRBV19 to TRBJ2-2; TCRdb's D call of TRBD2 is untestable without DNA. The CDR3 runs 15 residues. Germline loops: CDR1 LNHDA, CDR2 SQIVND (reference sequence). This CDR3 reads CASSIRQSGTGELFF.

Measured by frequency, this clonotype is medium-sized (0.01 to 0.1%). V usage is TRBV6-1 and J usage is TRBJ2-2; the D call from TCRdb, TRBD1, cannot be confirmed without DNA. The CDR3 sequence is 12 residues long. CDR1 is MNHNS, CDR2 SASEGT, per germline. The CDR3 sequence: CASSPDRGELFF.

The chain links TRBV20-1 to TRBJ2-3; the TCRdb D gene call, TRBD1, has no DNA to confirm it. Germline loops: CDR1 DFQATT, CDR2 SNEGSKA (reference sequence). This CDR3 comprises 15 residues. CDR3 amino acids: CSASPRDRVSDTQYF.

The gene calls are TRBV19 and TRBJ1-5; without DNA, the TCRdb call of TRBD1 cannot be checked. The CDR3 sequence is 15 residues long. Germline V gene lookup returns CDR1 LNHDA and CDR2 SQIVND (reference sequence). CDR3 region: CASSIAWAAQGPQHF.

According to its frequency, this clonotype is medium-sized (0.01 to 0.1%). The CDR3 here is CASSYVTGAYGYTF. This chain connects TRBV6-5 to TRBJ1-2; the D call of TRBD1 rests on TCRdb alone, since no DNA is present to check it. CDR3 size: 14 residues. The V gene's germline CDR1 is MNHEY and CDR2 SVGAGI.

Measured by frequency, this clonotype is medium-sized. This CDR3 reads CASSSSGGTYNEQFF. V gene TRBV19 combines with J gene TRBJ2-1; TCRdb proposes TRBD2, but this gene call is untestable without DNA. Germline V gene lookup returns CDR1 LNHDA and CDR2 SQIVND (reference sequence). This CDR3 spans 15 amino acids.

In terms of frequency, this clonotype is medium-sized. The chain carries TRBV7-6 and TRBJ1-2; TCRdb outputs TRBD1, but without DNA this stays unchecked. There are 18 residues in the CDR3. Germline values: CDR1 SGHVS, CDR2 FNYEAQ. The chain's CDR3 is CASSRNAGQGASNYGYTF.

This clonotype is classed as medium-sized by frequency. The chain recombines TRBV29-1 with TRBJ2-5; TCRdb designates TRBD2, a call that cannot be tested without DNA. The germline V gene encodes CDR1 SQVTM and CDR2 ANQGSEA. The CDR3 has 14 amino acids. The CDR3 is CSVDLAGGQETQYF.

This clonotype is classed as medium-sized (0.01 to 0.1%) by frequency. The chain is built from TRBV19 and TRBJ2-1. Germline loops: CDR1 LNHDA, CDR2 SQIVND (reference sequence). The CDR3 spans 13 residues. The CDR3 loop is CASSGSSYNEQFF.

By frequency, this clonotype is medium-sized. The rearrangement links TRBV6-5 to TRBJ1-1; the D call from TCRdb, TRBD1, cannot be confirmed without DNA. The CDR3 consists of 11 residues. CDR1 MNHEY and CDR2 SVGAGI come from the germline V gene. The CDR3 region is CASRRQGSGFF.

The chain recombines TRBV14 with TRBJ1-3. Per the germline V gene, CDR1 is SGHDN and CDR2 is FVKESK. The CDR3 covers 14 residues. CDR3 protein: CASSQRGSGNTIYF.

Frequency places this clonotype as medium-sized (0.01 to 0.1%). This chain links TRBV6-5 with TRBJ2-3. The CDR3 contains 12 residues. From germline, CDR1 is MNHEY and CDR2 SVGAGI. This chain's CDR3 is CASREGEDTQYF.

This clonotype is labeled medium-sized based on frequency. This chain joins TRBV6-5 and TRBJ1-1. Looked up from germline, CDR1 is MNHEY and CDR2 is SVGAGI. This CDR3 contains 11 residues. The CDR3 loop is CASSLSGEAFF.

Its frequency marks this clonotype as medium-sized. This chain uses TRBV29-1 with TRBJ1-2; TCRdb names TRBD1, which stays unverified in the absence of DNA. The CDR3 length is 13 residues. From germline, CDR1 is SQVTM and CDR2 ANQGSEA. This chain's CDR3 is CSVETGGYSGYTF.